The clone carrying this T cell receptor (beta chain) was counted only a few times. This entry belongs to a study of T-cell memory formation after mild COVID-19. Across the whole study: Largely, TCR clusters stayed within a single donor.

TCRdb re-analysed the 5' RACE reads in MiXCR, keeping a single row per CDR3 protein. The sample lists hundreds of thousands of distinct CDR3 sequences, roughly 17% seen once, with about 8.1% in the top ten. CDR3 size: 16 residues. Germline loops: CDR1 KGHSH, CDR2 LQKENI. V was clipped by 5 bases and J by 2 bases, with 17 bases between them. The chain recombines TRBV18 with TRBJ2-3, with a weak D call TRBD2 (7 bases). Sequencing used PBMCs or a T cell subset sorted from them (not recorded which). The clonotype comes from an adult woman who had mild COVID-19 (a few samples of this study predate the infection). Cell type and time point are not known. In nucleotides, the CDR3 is TGTGCCAGCTCATCCCCCCGGGGGGCCAACACAGATACGCAGTATTTT. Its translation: CASSSPRGANTDTQYF.